This TCR beta chain was captured in a study of cytomegalovirus exposure and HLA in healthy donors. Overall study results and limits: In an earlier analysis, in 540 or so donors, most V segments appeared productive either ~90% or ~30% of the time. Reported performance of the classifier showed diagnosis of cytomegalovirus status with high specificity and sensitivity. Analyses of presence and absence presupposed an approximately uniform sequencing depth across donors.

Notes on this clone: Its specificity is not known.

Primers: 60 Vbeta forward and 13 Jbeta reverse. Generated by immunoSEQ multiplex PCR, the TCRdb table keeps only in-frame clones and is missing some. The sample holds some 190,000 clones; around 80% are singletons and the top ten take approximately 1.3%. The sample taken for sequencing was PBMCs. The receptor's source is a girl aged 5 to 17 in good health and CMV-seropositive.

CDR3 in DNA: TGTGCCAGCAGCTCGTTCGGAGTCGAAGCTTTCTTT. This gives the protein CASSSFGVEAFF. The chain has TRBV9 and TRBJ1-1; D is ambiguous. The CDR3 has 12 amino acids. Germline CDR1 is SGDLS and CDR2 is YYNGEE. V was pared by 4 bases and J by 8 bases, with 12 bases between.